The sequence of this T cell receptor beta chain was determined in a study of blood T cell repertoires in COVID-19 (dated by TCRdb to the early 2020s). The study in broad terms: The collaborator samples originated in the United States, Italy and Spain and spanned the acute and convalescent phases of COVID-19. Nearly every sample came with metadata listing a de-identified subject ID, COVID-19 status, age in years and sex. Samples came from the ongoing ImmuneRACE study (first 160 participants) plus 1,254 subjects from 6 global collaborators. Deeply sampled blood TCRbeta repertoires from subjects exposed to, actively infected with, or recovered from COVID-19 were included in the dataset. The prospective study material was composed of cDNA or gDNA derived from T cells, B-cell-depleted T cells, or PBMCs. Where HLA class I and class II types were available, the types were taken from metadata supplied by the sample provider, not from assay-based typing. The repertoires were released in a freely available public database meant as a resource for research on the immune response to SARS-CoV-2. Beyond this particular receptor, the publication reports: How much clinical and demographic metadata was included differed by source and by participant, and the metadata was provided uncurated.

Spanning cysteine to phenylalanine, the CDR3 consists of 17 amino acids. Only the CDR3 portion is preserved as DNA: 51 bases, with reading frame beginning at the first base. CDR1 is given as MNHNS and CDR2 as SASEGT, both from the germline V gene. V gives up 4 bases and J gives up 2 bases, and the segment between their germline ends measures 15 bases. TCRbeta CDR3 regions were amplified from genomic DNA using the immunoSEQ Assay, a bias-controlled multiplex PCR. On the authors' methods: Nucleated cell counts per sample were estimated from amplification of reference gene primers within the assay. To quantify the absolute abundance of each unique TCRbeta CDR3 rearrangement, sequence reads were collapsed and filtered. For each sample, productive Simpson clonality was calculated as the square root of Simpson's diversity index across productive rearrangements. Entries here come from immuneACCESS through TCRdb and include only in-frame sequences with V and J called. Some clones fail to appear in such tables; in the studies checked, an unresolved V gene covers under half of the shortfall, and the cause of the remainder is unknown. V, J and clone size were drawn from that table, and D and trimming were deduced from the DNA. The sample records approximately 340,000 clones, around four fifths of which are singletons. The ten largest clonotypes hold 2.5% to 3% of the sample.

Details on this clone: This receptor's antigen is unknown. Base quality data are lacking; no much larger clone is found one base away.

Whole blood was collected in K2EDTA tubes by collaborating institutions according to the institutions' own protocols. For TCRbeta analysis, collaborators shipped samples in one of three forms: frozen whole blood, isolated PBMCs, or DNA extracted from either of those sample types. This receptor was identified in a man in his thirties or forties with active or convalescent COVID-19. Sample: peripheral blood. The chain was built from TRBV6-1 and TRBJ2-6; TRBD1 might be the D gene, on 6 matching bases. The DNA reads as follows: TGTGCCAGCAGTGGACAGGTGTCCTCAGCTGGGGCCAACGTCCTGACTTTC. Its coded protein is CASSGQVSSAGANVLTF.